Listed below are T cell receptor beta chains from one sample, sequenced in a study of cytomegalovirus exposure and HLA in healthy donors. TCRdb's copy holds only in-frame clones and misses some; the assay was immunoSEQ multiplex PCR. The table shows 100,000 to 150,000 clones, with roughly 17% occurring only once. The sequenced sample consisted of PBMCs. These receptors were obtained from a female donor in good health and CMV-seropositive. CDR3s include the opening cysteine and the closing phenylalanine or tryptophan.

V gene	CDR3 length	CDR3 protein
TRBV5-4	12	CASSLSGGELFF
TRBV4-3	15	CASSQEIGVSYEQYF
TRBV6-5	13	CASSYSLALEQFF
TRBV28	15	CASSLVGQGSTEAFF
TRBV11-2	12	CASSYRDTEAFF
TRBV15	15	CATSKSTGYAGELFF
TRBV5-6	18	CASSLGATSLSSYNEQFF
TRBV4-3	16	CASSQVGLAPNYEQYF
TRBV28	12	CATVGGFSEAFF
TRBV6-1	16	CASSEIAGGAYNEQFF
TRBV9	17	CASNELRDIETNEKLFF
TRBV10-2	12	CASSESGEKLFF
TRBV5-6	13	CASSQGLLVGYTF
TRBV27	17	CASSLLAASQTYNEQFF
TRBV19	24	CASSIALNRGLLSKPLRAKNIQYF
TRBV9	14	CASSAEGAAYEQYF
TRBV7-9	14	CASSPQDLNTEAFF
TRBV2	12	CASGGYGYEQYF
TRBV5-1	15	CASSPLAGGPTEQFF
TRBV9	15	CASSVAGLAPYTQYF
TRBV5-1	15	CASGRGGGRYNEQFF
TRBV12-5	15	CASGLVLAGVGELFF
TRBV25-1	14	CASSEAGHTGELFF
TRBV18	19	CASSFSGQGVYLSGNTIYF
TRBV28	17	CASSSPTGVNRNYGYTF
TRBV28	15	CASSASSGSLNEQYF
TRBV29-1	13	CSVGGQYQETQYF
TRBV12-2	13	CASRLGLAWTQYF
TRBV21-1	16	CASSKTDREGYYEQYF
TRBV5-1	15	CASSQDRVPSYEQYF
TRBV5-1	15	CASSLADRDLEGYTF
TRBV7-9	17	CASSFLLDSRDNSPLHF
TRBV5-4	13	CASSPIEPGELFF
TRBV19	14	CASSGQPGGEKLFF
TRBV28	13	CASSEDRQETQYF
TRBV2	16	CASSEALLAVQETQYF
TRBV5-1	15	CASSSGLAGGEGQFF
TRBV4-1	15	CASSPLGTGFYEQYF
TRBV2	15	CASDLSGSAYNEQFF
TRBV7-2	13	CASSSDSYYGYTF
TRBV4-3	15	CASTLEFANTGELFF
TRBV2	16	CASSVTLAGERDEQFF
TRBV6-4	10	CASLNQPQHF
TRBV5-5	16	CASSPYRTSGYNEQFF
TRBV6-6	14	CASSLIGGRHGYTF
TRBV18	16	CASSLPKTGMNTEAFF
TRBV2	15	CASSATWGGEVGYTF
TRBV5-4	15	CASSLGLAESYEQYF
TRBV29-1	13	CSASGQGVGELFF
TRBV5-6	16	CASSAGFRRSTGELFF
TRBV7-8	15	CASSLIQGGDTEAFF
TRBV4-2	15	CASSPDRGRGQPQHF
TRBV4-2	16	CASSEGVLRERGTQYF
TRBV19	13	CASSIGGNTEAFF